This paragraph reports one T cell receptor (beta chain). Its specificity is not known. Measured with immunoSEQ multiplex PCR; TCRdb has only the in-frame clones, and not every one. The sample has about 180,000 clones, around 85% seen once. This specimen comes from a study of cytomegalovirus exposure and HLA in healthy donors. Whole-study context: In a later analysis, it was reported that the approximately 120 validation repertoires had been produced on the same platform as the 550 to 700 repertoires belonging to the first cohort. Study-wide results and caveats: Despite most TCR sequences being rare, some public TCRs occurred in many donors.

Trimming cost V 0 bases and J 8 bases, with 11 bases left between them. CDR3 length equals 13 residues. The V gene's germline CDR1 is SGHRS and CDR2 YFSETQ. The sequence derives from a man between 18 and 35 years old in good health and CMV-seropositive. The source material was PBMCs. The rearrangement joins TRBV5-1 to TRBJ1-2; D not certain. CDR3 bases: TGCGCCAGCAGCTTGGCTTTTCTTAGCGGCTACACCTTC. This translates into CASSLAFLSGYTF.